This T cell receptor (beta chain) is from a study of cytomegalovirus exposure and HLA in healthy donors. From germline, CDR1 is SNHLY and CDR2 FYNNEI. The CDR3 contains 14 residues. The ends were cut back, 6 bases at V and 2 bases at J, with 14 bases in the middle. The study ran its PCR with 60 Vbeta and 13 Jbeta primers. Clones were sequenced by immunoSEQ multiplex PCR, and TCRdb holds only the in-frame ones, with some missing. The sample has 150,000 to 200,000 clones; approximately 82% are singletons. Study-wide results and limits: An analysis that was carried out later associated some 17,000 TCR beta sequences with HLA alleles at 0.05 false discovery rate. Later analysis demonstrated an association between a missense DCLRE1C variant and TCR beta V- and J-gene trimming. The authors later found TCR association rates varying by HLA locus, with DRB1 most and HLA-C fewest.

Points on this clone: The antigen is not known.

The receptor was isolated from a young woman in good health and CMV-seronegative. The chain uses TRBV2 and TRBJ2-7; D possibly corresponds to TRBD1 (5 bases). The sequenced sample consisted of PBMCs. The DNA of the CDR3 is TGTGCCAGCAGGGGAATGACAGCTACCTACGAGCAGTACGTC. Encoded protein: CASRGMTATYEQYV.